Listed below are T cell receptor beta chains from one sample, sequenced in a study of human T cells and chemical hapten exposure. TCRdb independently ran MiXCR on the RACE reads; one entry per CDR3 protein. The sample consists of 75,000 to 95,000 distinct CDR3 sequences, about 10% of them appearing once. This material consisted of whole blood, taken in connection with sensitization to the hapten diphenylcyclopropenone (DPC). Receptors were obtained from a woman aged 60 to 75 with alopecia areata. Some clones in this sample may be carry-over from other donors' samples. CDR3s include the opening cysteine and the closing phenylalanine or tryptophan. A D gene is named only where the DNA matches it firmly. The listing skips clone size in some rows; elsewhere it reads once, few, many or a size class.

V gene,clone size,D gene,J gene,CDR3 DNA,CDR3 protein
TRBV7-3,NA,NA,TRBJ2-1,TGTGCCAGCAGCCCACAGGTTTCCAATGAGCAGTTCTTC,CASSPQVSNEQFF
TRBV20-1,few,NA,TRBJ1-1,TGCAGTGCTAACTATGCGGGCGGCACTGAAGCTTTCTTT,CSANYAGGTEAFF
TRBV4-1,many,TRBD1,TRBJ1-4,TGCGCCAGCAGCCAATCGGACAGGGGTCACGAAAAACTGTTTTTT,CASSQSDRGHEKLFF
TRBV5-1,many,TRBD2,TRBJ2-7,TGCGCCAGCAGCTTACCGGGACTAGCGGGGGAGAGCACCTACGAGCAGTACTTC,CASSLPGLAGESTYEQYF
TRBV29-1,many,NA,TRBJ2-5,TGCAGCGTTGGTTGGGGCGGAACTGTCCAAGAGACCCAGTACTTC,CSVGWGGTVQETQYF
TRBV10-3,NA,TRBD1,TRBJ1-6,TGTGCCATCAGGGCCGGACAGGGAGGCTCACCCCTCCACTTT,CAIRAGQGGSPLHF
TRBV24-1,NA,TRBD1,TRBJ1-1,TGTGCCACCATCTCCAGGACAGGGAGGATGAGCACTGAAGCTTTCTTT,CATISRTGRMSTEAFF
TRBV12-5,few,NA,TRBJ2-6,TGTGCTAGTGACGACATATCCGGGGCCAACGTCCTGACTTTC,CASDDISGANVLTF
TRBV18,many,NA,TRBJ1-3,TGTGCCAGCTCACCACCAAGCACAGCTACTGGAAACACCATATATTTT,CASSPPSTATGNTIYF
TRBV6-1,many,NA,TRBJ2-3,TGTGCCAGCAGTGAGTCGGTCCTCTGGAGGGGAGATACGCAGTATTTT,CASSESVLWRGDTQYF
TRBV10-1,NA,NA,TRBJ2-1,TGCGCCAGCAGCCCCTCCACCTACAATGAGCAGTTCTTC,CASSPSTYNEQFF
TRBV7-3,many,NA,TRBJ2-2,TGTGCCAGCAGCCCAGGGGAGGCGGGTCCCGGGGAGCTGTTTTTT,CASSPGEAGPGELFF
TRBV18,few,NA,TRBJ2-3,TGTGCCAGCTCACCCAGGAACACAGATACGCAGTATTTT,CASSPRNTDTQYF
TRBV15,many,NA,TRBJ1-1,TGTGCCACCAGCACCCGAAACGGAGCCGCCACTGAAGCTTTCTTT,CATSTRNGAATEAFF
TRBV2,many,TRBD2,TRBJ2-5,TGTGCCAGCAGGGTTAGCGGGCCCACAGCAATGGTTTCGGCAGAGACCCAGTACTTC,CASRVSGPTAMVSAETQYF
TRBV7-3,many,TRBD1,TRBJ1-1,TGTGCCAGCAGCGCCACAGGGGCCACTGAAGCTTTCTTT,CASSATGATEAFF
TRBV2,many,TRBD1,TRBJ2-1,TGTGCCAGCAGGGGGACAGGGGGGGACAATGAGCAGTTCTTC,CASRGTGGDNEQFF